The present TCR beta chain was sequenced within a study of OX40 agonist ivuxolimab in advanced cancers. Study-wide results and caveats: Some nonresponders also had low normalized T-cell clonal expansion. Expanded clones were, on average, more numerous in CD8+ T cells than in CD4+. CD4+ and CD8+ blood T cells expanded clonally by week 6 at 0.1 to 3.0 mg/kg.

The germline V gene encodes CDR1 LGHNA and CDR2 YSLEER. This CDR3 contains 16 residues. V shed 0 bases and J shed 0 bases, with 8 bases lying between them. Blood sampling took place at baseline, cycle 4 day 1, and cycle 7 day 1. Clones were read by immunoSEQ multiplex PCR, and TCRdb kept only the in-frame ones, dropping some. The sample lists 48,000 or so clones, approximately 90% occurring once. This clone is deemed medium-sized. Its antigen is currently unknown. The sample contains more than one DNA sequence encoding this CDR3. The source material was CD4+ or CD8+ T cells sorted from blood, sampled in a trial of the OX40 agonist ivuxolimab. This receptor was obtained from an adult with an advanced solid tumor such as melanoma, head and neck, liver or kidney cancer. V is TRBV4-3 and J is TRBJ2-2; TRBD2 might be the D (5 bases). CDR3: CASSQEGGANTGELFF. Here the CDR3 DNA reads TGCGCCAGCAGCCAAGAAGGAGGAGCGAACACCGGGGAGCTGTTTTTT.